Presented here are 27 T cell receptor beta chains from one specimen sequenced in a study of T cell responses to AZD1222 COVID-19 vaccine. Measured with immunoSEQ multiplex PCR; TCRdb has only the in-frame clones, and not every one. The data contain 130,000 or so clones, roughly 93% of them seen just once; the ten biggest clones take up around 6.6%. The sample here was peripheral blood, taken on day 0 of AZD1222 vaccination. The receptors here all came from an adult in good health.

The rearrangement uses TRBV7-9 and TRBJ1-6; D is uncertain. In germline, CDR1 is SEHNR, CDR2 FQNEAQ (reference sequence). This CDR3 is built from 15 residues. V was clipped by 5 bases and J by 4 bases, with 12 bases between them. CDR3 bases: TGTGCCAGCAGCCTCGACGACGGTTATAATTCACCCCTCCACTTT. This translates into CASSLDDGYNSPLHF.

The J gene is TRBJ2-2, the V gene TRBV30; 11 nucleotides match TRBD2. CDR3 length: 14 residues. Germline-derived CDR1 and CDR2 are GTSNPN and SVGIG (reference sequence). V lost 8 bases, J lost 2 bases, and 4 bases stayed unmatched. The CDR3 spells CALRLAGNTGELFF. The CDR3 nucleotides read TGTGCCCTTAGACTAGCGGGAAACACCGGGGAGCTGTTTTTT.

This rearrangement joins TRBV5-1 to TRBJ2-3; D remains ambiguous. V lost 0 bases to trimming and J lost 4 bases, with 12 bases between them. Germline CDR1 is SGHRS and CDR2 is YFSETQ. This CDR3 contains 15 residues. CDR3 nucleotides: TGCGCCAGCAGCTTGGAGTCACCTGGGGCAGATACGCAGTATTTT. Its protein is CASSLESPGADTQYF.

The chain joins TRBV18 to TRBJ1-1; 7 nucleotides align to TRBD1. With 6 bases clipped from V and 7 bases from J, the junction kept 11 bases outside the gene matches. Germline values: CDR1 KGHSH, CDR2 LQKENI. The CDR3 has 14 residues. CDR3 amino acids: CASSEDRSRLEAFF. The CDR3 DNA follows: TGTGCCAGCTCGGAGGACAGGAGTAGGCTTGAAGCTTTCTTT.

V is TRBV6-5 and J is TRBJ1-4; weak D call: TRBD1 (5 bases). The CDR3 covers 14 residues. Germline lookup yields CDR1 MNHEY and CDR2 SVGAGI. V dropped 6 bases and J dropped 6 bases, with 14 bases sitting between them. CDR3 sequence reads: CASRPGMGYEKLFF. The CDR3 nucleotides read TGTGCCAGCAGGCCAGGGATGGGGTATGAAAAACTGTTTTTT.

This clone has just one count. The V call is TRBV5-6, the J call TRBJ1-5; 12 bases fit TRBD1. The CDR3 totals 17 residues. Germline V CDR1 and CDR2: SGHDT, YYEEEE. The ends lost 0 bases at V and 5 bases at J; junction bases unmatched: 6. The DNA of the CDR3 is TGTGCCAGCAGCTTGGAGGGGACAGGGGGCTTGGATCAGCCCCAGCATTTT. This sequence encodes CASSLEGTGGLDQPQHF. The whole variable domain, filled in from reference TRBV5-6 and TRBJ1-5, reads DAGVTQSPTHLIKTRGQQVTLRCSPKSGHDTVSWYQQALGQGPQFIFQYYEEEERQRGNFPDRFSGHQFPNYSSELNVNALLLGDSALYLCASSLEGTGGLDQPQHFGDGTRLSIL.

CDR3 sequence (DNA): TGTGCCAGCAGCAACAGGGCACGCCAGCCCCAGCATTTT. Protein: CASSNRARQPQHF. V and J are TRBV6-5 and TRBJ1-5, with D perhaps matching TRBD1 (6 bases). The germline V gene has CDR1 MNHEY and CDR2 SVGAGI. The CDR3 covers 13 residues. The V gene lost 6 bases and the J gene lost 7 bases, with 13 bases spanning the gap.

CDR3 protein: CASSAWRACRKDGYTF. CDR3 DNA sequence: TGTGCCAGCAGCGCTTGGAGGGCGTGCCGCAAGGATGGCTACACCTTC. The rearrangement uses TRBV21-1 and TRBJ1-2. TRBV21-1 constitutes a pseudogene. This CDR3 spans 16 amino acids.

The J gene is TRBJ2-7, the V gene TRBV4-1; D may be TRBD1 (5 bases). CDR1 is MGHRA, CDR2 YSYEKL, per germline. V was pared by 0 bases and J by 2 bases, with 14 bases between. The CDR3 covers 16 residues. CDR3 in DNA: TGCGCCAGCAGCCAAGATCTGGGCAGGGCCACCTACGAGCAGTACTTC. Translating it yields CASSQDLGRATYEQYF.

The CDR3 spells CASSPNSNQPQHF. The CDR3 region has the DNA TGTGCCAGCAGTCCAAATAGCAATCAGCCCCAGCATTTT. The genes are TRBV2 and TRBJ1-5; D ambiguous. The CDR3 totals 13 residues. Germline lookup yields CDR1 SNHLY and CDR2 FYNNEI. V was clipped by 5 bases and J by 0 bases, with 5 bases between them.

The chain is built from TRBV9 and TRBJ1-2; D gene ambiguous. The CDR3 runs 13 residues. Trimming pared 0 bases from V and 4 bases from J, leaving 7 bases between. Germline CDR1 SGDLS, CDR2 YYNGEE. For the CDR3, the DNA is TGTGCCAGCAGCGTAGGTACAGCCTATGGCTACACCTTC. As protein: CASSVGTAYGYTF.

The chain uses TRBV28 and TRBJ1-5; 7 bases match TRBD1. The ends lost 6 bases at V and 4 bases at J; junction bases unmatched: 15. This CDR3 is 17 amino acids long. Germline V gene data show CDR1 as MDHEN and CDR2 as SYDVKM. The CDR3: CASSRRTGSGPNQPQHF. The CDR3 DNA sequence: TGTGCCAGCAGCCGAAGGACAGGATCAGGACCTAATCAGCCCCAGCATTTT.

The chain employs TRBV18 and TRBJ1-6; D perhaps matches TRBD1 (5 bases). The CDR3 has 17 residues. Germline CDR1 and CDR2: KGHSH and LQKENI. Trimming stripped 6 bases from V and 0 bases from J, with 15 bases between. The CDR3 bases are TGTGCCAGCTCGCGCAGGGCAGCGGACTCCTATAATTCACCCCTCCACTTT. Protein: CASSRRAADSYNSPLHF.

The chain has TRBV24-1 and TRBJ2-5, with no clear D. CDR1 is KGHDR, CDR2 SFDVKD, per germline. The ends were cut back, 6 bases at V and 5 bases at J, with 6 bases in the middle. The CDR3 spans 11 residues. The CDR3 DNA reads TGTGCCACCAGTTTCGGGGAGACCCAGTACTTC. Translation gives CATSFGETQYF.

This rearrangement joins TRBV18 to TRBJ1-2, with TRBD1 matching over 7 bases. Unmatched junction bases numbered 13, after V lost 5 bases and J lost 7 bases. The germline gives CDR1 KGHSH, CDR2 LQKENI. The CDR3 totals 15 residues. CDR3 region: CASSSNRDRATGYTF. CDR3 in DNA: TGTGCCAGCTCATCGAATCGTGACAGGGCCACTGGCTACACCTTC.

The V and J genes are TRBV11-1 and TRBJ1-2; 8 positions match TRBD1. Trimming at V came to 6 bases and at J to 4 bases, leaving 1 base not matched to a gene. CDR3 length equals 12 residues. Germline lookup yields CDR1 SGHAT and CDR2 FQDESV (reference sequence). The CDR3 bases are TGTGCCAGCAGGGACAGGGCCTATGGCTACACCTTC. Encoded protein: CASRDRAYGYTF.

This CDR3 is CASRRQGAGEKLFF. The CDR3 DNA reads as TGTGCCAGTAGACGTCAGGGGGCTGGTGAAAAACTGTTTTTT. The J gene is TRBJ1-4, the V gene TRBV19; 8 nucleotides agree with TRBD1. From germline, CDR1 is LNHDA and CDR2 SQIVND (reference sequence). The CDR3 runs 14 residues. The V and J ends lost 6 bases and 7 bases, in that order; junction bases with no gene match: 7.

This chain links TRBV28 with TRBJ1-5; TRBD1 matches 8 bases. This CDR3 is built from 18 residues. From germline, CDR1 is MDHEN and CDR2 SYDVKM. The V and J ends lost 2 bases and 5 bases, in that order; junction bases with no gene match: 14. CDR3 residues: CASSLLNLRTGKDQPQHF. Written as DNA, the CDR3 is TGTGCCAGCAGTTTACTGAACCTCAGGACAGGGAAGGATCAGCCCCAGCATTTT. Using reference TRBV28 and TRBJ1-5 for the parts outside the CDR3, the full variable domain is DVKVTQSSRYLVKRTGEKVFLECVQDMDHENMFWYRQDPGLGLRLIYFSYDVKMKEKGDIPEGYSVSREKKERFSLILESASTNQTSMYLCASSLLNLRTGKDQPQHFGDGTRLSIL.

This clone has only one observation. The chain couples TRBV19 to TRBJ2-7; 9 nucleotides align to TRBD2. The V and J ends lost 5 bases and 6 bases, in that order; junction bases with no gene match: 5. Germline V gene data show CDR1 as LNHDA and CDR2 as SQIVND (reference sequence). This CDR3 comprises 13 residues. The CDR3 DNA reads TGTGCCAGTAGTGTTGGACTAGCGTCCGAGCAGTACTTC. Translating gives CASSVGLASEQYF.

This chain connects TRBV18 to TRBJ2-7, with 8 bases that match TRBD2. V was clipped by 6 bases and J by 2 bases; unmatched bases: 3. Germline CDR1 and CDR2: KGHSH and LQKENI. The CDR3 totals 13 residues. The CDR3 here is CASSNSGAYEQYF. The CDR3 bases are TGTGCCAGCTCCAATAGCGGGGCCTACGAGCAGTACTTC. Based on the CDR3 plus reference TRBV18 and TRBJ2-7, the full variable domain is NAGVMQNPRHLVRRRGQEARLRCSPMKGHSHVYWYRQLPEEGLKFMVYLQKENIIDESGMPKERFSAEFPKEGPSILRIQQVVRGDSAAYFCASSNSGAYEQYFGPGTRLTVT.

The CDR3 DNA reads as TGTGCCAGCAGCTTAAAGTCTGGGGTTTATGGCTACACCTTC. The encoded protein is CASSLKSGVYGYTF. This chain connects TRBV7-9 to TRBJ1-2; D is unresolved. Germline values: CDR1 SEHNR, CDR2 FQNEAQ (reference sequence). With 2 bases removed from V and 5 bases from J, the gap between germline ends came to 12 bases. The CDR3 is 14 amino acids.

CDR3: CASSYTDTQYF. The CDR3, as DNA: TGCGCCAGCAGCTACACAGATACGCAGTATTTT. This sequence joins TRBV5-1 and TRBJ2-3; D gene ambiguous. Germline V gene lookup returns CDR1 SGHRS and CDR2 YFSETQ. This CDR3 contains 11 residues. The V gene lost 3 bases and the J gene lost 2 bases, with 1 base spanning the gap.

V gene TRBV6-5 combines with J gene TRBJ1-1, with 8 bases that match TRBD1. Germline values: CDR1 MNHEY, CDR2 SVGAGI. After removal of 7 bases from V and 11 bases from J, the junction contained 12 bases not matched to a gene. This CDR3 is built from 13 residues. This chain's CDR3 is CASTPTGDGEAFF. The CDR3 region has the DNA TGTGCCAGCACCCCGACAGGGGATGGCGAGGCTTTCTTT.

CDR3 amino acids: CASSRDRGRTNTIYF. CDR3 DNA sequence: TGTGCCAGCAGTCGGGACAGGGGGAGGACAAACACCATATATTTT. The chain employs TRBV2 and TRBJ1-3; 11 bases align to TRBD1. The J segment lost 6 bases and the V segment lost 5 bases, leaving 6 bases of the junction unmatched. Germline V gene data show CDR1 as SNHLY and CDR2 as FYNNEI. CDR3 size: 15 residues. The variable domain in full, with the rest retrieved from reference TRBV2 and TRBJ1-3, is EPEVTQTPSHQVTQMGQEVILRCVPISNHLYFYWYRQILGQKVEFLVSFYNNEISEKSEIFDDQFSVERPDGSNFTLKIRSTKLEDSAMYFCASSRDRGRTNTIYFGEGSWLTVV.

The chain joins TRBV4-2 to TRBJ2-4; 11 bases are a match to TRBD2. Unmatched junction bases numbered 13, after V lost 4 bases and J lost 5 bases. The CDR3 consists of 18 residues. Germline loops: CDR1 LGHNA, CDR2 YNFKEQ. Written as DNA, the CDR3 is TGTGCCAGCAGCCTCCGCTTAGCGGGAGGGCCAGGGGAAAACATTCAGTACTTC. It specifies CASSLRLAGGPGENIQYF.

On this clone itself: Within the sample, other DNA sequences also encode this same CDR3. This chain links TRBV5-1 with TRBJ1-3, with D unclear. Germline V gives CDR1 SGHRS, CDR2 YFSETQ. With 2 bases removed from V and 1 base from J, the gap between germline ends came to 7 bases. The CDR3 is 14 residues long. The CDR3 DNA follows: TGCGCCAGCAGCTTCGGGAGTTCTGGAAACACCATATATTTT. It translates to CASSFGSSGNTIYF.

The genes are TRBV4-1 and TRBJ2-1; D uncertain. The CDR3 spans 13 residues. Germline CDR1 reads MGHRA; CDR2 reads YSYEKL. Trimming stripped 1 base from V and 10 bases from J, with 11 bases between. The CDR3 reads CASSQGPSTEQFF. DNA of the CDR3: TGCGCCAGCAGCCAAGGTCCTTCCACCGAGCAGTTCTTC.